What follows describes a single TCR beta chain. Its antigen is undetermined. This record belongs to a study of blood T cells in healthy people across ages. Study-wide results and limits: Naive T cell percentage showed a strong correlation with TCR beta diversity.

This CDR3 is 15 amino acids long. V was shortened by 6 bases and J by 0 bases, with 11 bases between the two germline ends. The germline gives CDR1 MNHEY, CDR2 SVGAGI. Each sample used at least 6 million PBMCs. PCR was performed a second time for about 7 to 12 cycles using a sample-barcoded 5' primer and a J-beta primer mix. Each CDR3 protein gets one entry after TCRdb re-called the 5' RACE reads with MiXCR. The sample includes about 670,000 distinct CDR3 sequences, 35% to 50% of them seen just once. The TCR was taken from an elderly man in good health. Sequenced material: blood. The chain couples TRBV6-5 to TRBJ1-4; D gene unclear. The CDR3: CASRRDGATNEKLFF. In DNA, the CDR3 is TGTGCCAGCAGAAGAGACGGAGCAACTAATGAAAAACTGTTTTTT.